Below are 15 T cell receptor beta chains sequenced from a single sample in a study of Ad26.COV2.S vaccination and SARS-CoV-2 variants. As for treatment: around 19 received Ad26.COV2.S at low or high dose, single or two shots; about five received placebo; per-sample allocation not given. Day 63 following the first vaccine or placebo injection was when the samples were taken. The method was immunoSEQ multiplex PCR; TCRdb's version includes in-frame clones alone and lacks a portion of them. The sample holds about 350,000 clones; about 89% are singletons and the top ten take about 5%. The sequencing here drew on peripheral blood, taken in a trial of Ad26.COV2.S vaccine versus placebo. The receptors originated from a person between 18 and 65 years old who received the Ad26.COV2.S COVID-19 vaccine or a placebo.

The rearrangement uses TRBV3-1 (or the pseudogene TRBV3-2) and TRBJ2-7, with TRBD2 matching over 7 bases. Germline CDR1 and CDR2: LGHDT and YNNKEL (reference sequence). This CDR3 is built from 14 residues. With 2 bases clipped from V and 0 bases from J, the junction kept 1 base outside the gene matches. The CDR3 here is CASSQWEGSYEQYF. The DNA for the CDR3 is TGTGCCAGCAGCCAATGGGAGGGCTCCTACGAGCAGTACTTC.

The chain is built from TRBV2 and TRBJ2-2; 8 bases are a match to TRBD1. Trimming took 2 bases from V and 6 from J; bases not matched to a gene: 8. The CDR3 extends over 16 amino acids. Looked up from germline, CDR1 is SNHLY and CDR2 is FYNNEI. The chain's CDR3 is CASSELQGARAGELFF. The CDR3 DNA sequence: TGTGCCAGCAGTGAACTTCAGGGGGCGAGGGCCGGGGAGCTGTTTTTT.

The CDR3 loop is CSARVGETQYF. DNA of the CDR3: TGCAGCGCCCGTGTCGGGGAGACCCAGTACTTC. This chain joins TRBV29-1 and TRBJ2-5; D is undetermined. The CDR3 runs 11 residues. The germline V gene encodes CDR1 SQVTM and CDR2 ANQGSEA. V was cut by 7 bases and J by 5 bases, with 11 bases left in between.

This sequence joins TRBV28 and TRBJ2-5, with D perhaps matching TRBD1 (8 bases). The germline CDR1 and CDR2 sequences are MDHEN and SYDVKM. This CDR3 contains 14 residues. Trimming took 8 bases from V and 4 from J, leaving 17 bases between them. CDR3 amino acids: CASSLGGTGETQYF. Written as DNA, the CDR3 is TGTGCCAGCTCACTCGGGGGGACAGGAGAGACCCAGTACTTC.

In this sample, this clone turned up a few times. The rearrangement uses TRBV25-1 and TRBJ2-1; D remains unclear. The V and J ends lost 7 bases and 3 bases respectively, with 4 bases between them. The CDR3 extends over 11 amino acids. Germline values: CDR1 MGHDK, CDR2 SYGVNS. The CDR3 nucleotides are TGTGCCAGCAACGGCTACAATGAGCAGTTCTTC. Translated, it gives CASNGYNEQFF. Together with reference TRBV25-1 and TRBJ2-1, the CDR3 gives the full variable domain: EADIYQTPRYLVIGTGKKITLECSQTMGHDKMYWYQQDPGMELHLIHYSYGVNSTEKGDLSSESTVSRIRTEHFPLTLESARPSHTSQYLCASNGYNEQFFGPGTRLTVL.

This clone was recorded a few times. The chain combines TRBV28 with TRBJ2-5; 7 bases match TRBD2. Germline V gene lookup returns CDR1 MDHEN and CDR2 SYDVKM. V dropped 8 bases and J dropped 4; count of bases not matched to a gene: 4. The CDR3 length is 12 residues. CDR3 coding DNA: TGTGCCAGCGTGACGGGGGGAGAGACCCAGTACTTC. It is translated as CASVTGGETQYF.

The chain joins TRBV25-1 to TRBJ2-3; D unclear. The CDR3 is made up of 15 amino acids. The V gene lost 1 base and the J gene lost 6 bases, with 14 bases spanning the gap. Germline V gives CDR1 MGHDK, CDR2 SYGVNS. The CDR3 region has the DNA TGTGCCAGCAGTGAATTTAAATTATCAGCGGATACGCAGTATTTT. Translated: CASSEFKLSADTQYF.

V gene TRBV12-3 or TRBV12-4 combines with J gene TRBJ2-1; D perhaps matches TRBD1 (6 bases). With 8 bases removed from V and 1 base from J, the gap between germline ends came to 9 bases. CDR3 length: 13 residues. The CDR3, as DNA: TGTGCCAGCTTAACAGGGTCCTACAATGAGCAGTTCTTC. Its translation: CASLTGSYNEQFF.

The V gene is TRBV10-3, the J gene TRBJ2-7, with 12 bases lining up with TRBD2. The CDR3 loop spans 14 amino acids. The trim removed 4 bases at V and 6 bases at J, leaving 4 bases unmatched. From germline, CDR1 is ENHRY and CDR2 SYGVKD. CDR3 DNA sequence: TGTGCCATCAGTGGGCTAGCGGGAGGGACCGAGCAGTACTTC. It encodes CAISGLAGGTEQYF.

This rearrangement joins TRBV5-1 to TRBJ2-2; D gene ambiguous. The CDR3 runs 16 residues. V lost 1 base to trimming and J lost 2 bases, with 12 bases between them. Germline V gene data show CDR1 as SGHRS and CDR2 as YFSETQ. CDR3 DNA sequence: TGCGCCAGCAGCTTGACATCCCTCATAAACACCGGGGAGCTGTTTTTT. This translates into CASSLTSLINTGELFF.

The J gene is TRBJ2-7, the V gene TRBV5-1, with D perhaps matching TRBD1 or TRBD2 (5 bases each). Trimming removed 0 bases from V and 6 bases from J, with 13 bases in between. This CDR3 comprises 14 residues. Germline CDR1 is SGHRS and CDR2 is YFSETQ. The CDR3 nucleotides read TGCGCCAGCAGCTTGGTACGTACCGGGACCGAGCAGTACTTC. Encoded protein: CASSLVRTGTEQYF.

The CDR3 DNA reads TGTGCCAGCAGTAAGGGACAGGGATATGGCTACACCTTC. Its protein is CASSKGQGYGYTF. This sequence joins TRBV6-5 and TRBJ1-2; 9 bases line up with TRBD1. CDR1 is MNHEY, CDR2 SVGAGI, per germline. V gave up 5 bases and J gave up 5 bases; unmatched junction bases: 3. This CDR3 has 13 amino acids.

The V gene is TRBV28, the J gene TRBJ1-2; tentatively, D is TRBD1 (6 bases). V lost 6 bases, J lost 4 bases, and 24 bases lay in between. This CDR3 has 17 residues. Germline V gene sequence: CDR1 MDHEN, CDR2 SYDVKM. CDR3 sequence: CASRTLRTEPWSYGYTF. The CDR3 DNA reads TGTGCCAGCAGGACCCTTCGGACAGAACCATGGAGCTATGGCTACACCTTC.

The chain links TRBV7-2 to TRBJ1-1, with D unresolved. V dropped 3 bases and J dropped 4 bases, with 15 bases sitting between them. CDR3 size: 15 residues. Per the germline V gene, CDR1 is SGHTA and CDR2 is FQGNSA. The CDR3 region is CASSFIPETSTEAFF. Here the CDR3 DNA reads TGTGCCAGCAGCTTTATTCCCGAGACAAGCACTGAAGCTTTCTTT.

This clone was seen just once. This chain uses TRBV30 with TRBJ2-5; possibly TRBD1 for D (6 bases). CDR3 size: 13 residues. Between the trimmed V and J ends, which lost 5 bases and 3 bases, there was a span of 13 bases. Germline V gene lookup returns CDR1 GTSNPN and CDR2 SVGIG (reference sequence). DNA for the CDR3: TGTGCCTGGTCACGGACAGTGGAAGAGACCCAGTACTTC. As protein: CAWSRTVEETQYF. Filled out from reference TRBV30 and TRBJ2-5, the complete variable domain reads SQTIHQWPATLVQPVGSPLSLECTVEGTSNPNLYWYRQAAGRGLQLLFYSVGIGQISSEVPQNLSASRPQDRQFILSSKKLLLSDSGFYLCAWSRTVEETQYFGPGTRLLVL.